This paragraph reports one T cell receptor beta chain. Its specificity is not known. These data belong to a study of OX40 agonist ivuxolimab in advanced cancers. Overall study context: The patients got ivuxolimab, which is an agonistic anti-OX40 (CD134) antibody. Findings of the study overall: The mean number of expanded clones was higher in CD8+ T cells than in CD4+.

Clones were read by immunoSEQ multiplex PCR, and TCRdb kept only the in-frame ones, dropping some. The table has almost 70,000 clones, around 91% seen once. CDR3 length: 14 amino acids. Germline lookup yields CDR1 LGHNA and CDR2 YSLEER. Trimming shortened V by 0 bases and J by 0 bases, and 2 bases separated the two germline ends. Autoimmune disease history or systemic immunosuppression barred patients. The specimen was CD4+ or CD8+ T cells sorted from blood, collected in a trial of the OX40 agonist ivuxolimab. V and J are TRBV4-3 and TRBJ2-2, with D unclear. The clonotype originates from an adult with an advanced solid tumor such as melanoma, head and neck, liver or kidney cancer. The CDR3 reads CASSQDTNTGELFF. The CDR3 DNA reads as TGCGCCAGCAGCCAAGACACGAACACCGGGGAGCTGTTTTTT.